These T cell receptor beta chains were read from a single sample in a study of CD8+ T cells in alopecia areata. The method was immunoSEQ multiplex PCR; TCRdb's version includes in-frame clones alone and lacks a portion of them. The sample includes approximately 160,000 clones, 60% to 75% of them seen just once. Source: CD4+ T cells sorted from blood, taken at week 24, from a patient treated with tofacitinib. The receptor source for this set is a human donor with alopecia areata. Each CDR3 is given with its conserved first and last residue. A D gene is named only where the DNA matches it firmly. Size is stated for part of the rows, as once, few or many counts, or as a class when the clone is expanded.

V gene	D gene	J gene	clone size	CDR3 protein	CDR3 DNA
TRBV4-1	TRBD1	TRBJ1-1	-	CASSRRQGEFTEAFF	TGCGCCAGCAGCCGCAGACAGGGAGAATTCACTGAAGCTTTCTTT
TRBV29-1	-	TRBJ1-5	-	CSVEEAGVGQPQHF	TGCAGCGTTGAAGAGGCAGGGGTTGGGCAGCCCCAGCATTTT
TRBV27	TRBD2	TRBJ2-7	few	CASSTSGISYEQYF	TGTGCCAGCAGTACCAGCGGGATTTCCTACGAGCAGTACTTC
TRBV7-2	-	TRBJ2-4	-	CASSLDSAALNIQYF	TGTGCCAGCAGCTTAGATTCTGCCGCCCTAAACATTCAGTACTTC
TRBV2	TRBD2	TRBJ2-5	-	CASRQGLAGDQYF	TGTGCCAGCAGGCAGGGACTAGCGGGGGACCAGTACTTC
TRBV4-1	-	TRBJ1-2	few	CASSQVGYGYTF	TGCGCCAGCAGCCAAGTTGGGTATGGCTACACCTTC
TRBV7-2	TRBD2	TRBJ2-2	once	CARRVAGPNTGELFF	TGTGCCCGCAGGGTAGCGGGGCCGAACACCGGGGAGCTGTTTTTT
TRBV12-5	-	TRBJ2-5	few	CASGPPHNQETQYF	TGTGCTAGTGGTCCCCCGCACAACCAAGAGACCCAGTACTTC
TRBV29-1	-	TRBJ2-2	-	CSVEWGLRELFF	TGCAGCGTTGAATGGGGGCTTCGGGAGCTGTTTTTT
TRBV6-5	TRBD1	TRBJ2-7	few	CASRPGTGTEQYF	TGTGCCAGCAGGCCCGGGACAGGGACCGAGCAGTACTTC
TRBV4-2	-	TRBJ1-2	-	CASSQDLRGGYGYTF	TGTGCCAGCAGCCAAGACCTACGGGGGGGCTATGGCTACACCTTC
TRBV29-1	-	TRBJ2-3	-	CSVEESRADTQYF	TGCAGCGTGGAAGAGAGCAGGGCGGATACGCAGTATTTT
TRBV30	-	TRBJ2-5	-	CAWSVWAIGETQYF	TGTGCCTGGAGTGTATGGGCCATCGGGGAGACCCAGTACTTC
TRBV5-1	-	TRBJ2-1	few	CASSSGDEQFF	TGCGCCAGTTCCTCGGGCGATGAGCAGTTCTTC
TRBV28	TRBD1	TRBJ2-1	-	CASSYLDWGQNNEQFF	TGTGCCAGCAGTTACCTCGACTGGGGACAGAACAATGAGCAGTTCTTC
TRBV6-5	-	TRBJ1-1	-	CASSYNKNTEAFF	TGTGCCAGCAGTTATAATAAGAACACTGAAGCTTTCTTT
TRBV18	-	TRBJ2-7	-	CASSQTTGRVYEQYF	TGTGCCAGCTCACAGACGACAGGAAGAGTCTACGAGCAGTACTTC
TRBV7-9	-	TRBJ2-5	-	CASSQRGGLRRTQETQYF	TGTGCCAGCAGCCAAAGGGGGGGCTTAAGACGGACCCAAGAGACCCAGTACTTC
TRBV29-1	-	TRBJ2-7	-	CSVVHKGEQYF	TGCAGCGTTGTGCACAAGGGCGAGCAGTACTTC
TRBV5-1	TRBD2	TRBJ2-3	-	CASSFLQRGVTDTQYF	TGCGCCAGCAGCTTCCTTCAGCGGGGGGTGACAGATACGCAGTATTTT
TRBV18	TRBD1	TRBJ1-1	many	CASSLTGGTTEAFF	TGTGCCAGCTCACTAACAGGGGGTACCACTGAAGCTTTCTTT
TRBV5-6	-	TRBJ1-6	-	CASSQRSPNSPLHF	TGTGCCAGCAGCCAGCGGAGTCCCAATTCACCCCTCCACTTT
TRBV25-1	-	TRBJ1-6	few	CASISGANSPLHF	TGTGCCAGCATTTCAGGGGCGAATTCACCCCTCCACTTT
TRBV11-1	TRBD2	TRBJ2-7	few	CASSLGLAGAADYEQYF	TGTGCCAGCAGCTTAGGACTAGCGGGGGCCGCGGATTACGAGCAGTACTTC
TRBV14	-	TRBJ2-3	-	CASSQDRSTDTQYF	TGTGCCAGCAGCCAAGACCGCTCCACAGATACGCAGTATTTT
TRBV5-1	-	TRBJ2-7	-	CASSLGDPRSSYEQYF	TGCGCCAGCAGCTTGGGGGACCCCCGCAGCTCCTACGAGCAGTACTTC
TRBV9	-	TRBJ2-5	-	CASSGTQETQYF	TGTGCCAGCAGCGGGACCCAAGAGACCCAGTACTTC
TRBV29-1	-	TRBJ1-2	-	CSVGDSGWGYTF	TGCAGCGTTGGAGACTCAGGATGGGGCTACACCTTC
TRBV29-1	TRBD1	TRBJ1-2	few	CSAGTADPSTYGYTF	TGCAGCGCCGGGACAGCCGACCCCTCTACATATGGCTACACCTTC
TRBV9	-	TRBJ2-2	once	CASNTILSGELFF	TGTGCCAGCAATACGATTCTAAGCGGGGAGCTGTTTTTT
TRBV2	-	TRBJ1-2	-	CASSSIYGYTF	TGTGCCAGCAGTTCAATCTATGGCTACACCTTC
TRBV25-1	-	TRBJ1-5	-	CASSEGGVNQPQHF	TGTGCCAGCAGTGAAGGGGGGGTCAATCAGCCCCAGCATTTT
TRBV5-6	TRBD1	TRBJ1-2	-	CASSPRDRENHGYTF	TGTGCCAGCAGCCCCCGGGACAGGGAGAATCATGGCTACACCTTC
TRBV6-1	-	TRBJ2-7	-	CASSRDIDYEQYF	TGTGCCAGCAGTCGGGACATCGACTACGAGCAGTACTTC
TRBV5-6	-	TRBJ1-1	-	CASSLLGSGAFF	TGTGCCAGCAGCTTGTTGGGGTCTGGAGCTTTCTTT
TRBV7-2	-	TRBJ1-1	few	CASTLSPANTEAFF	TGTGCCAGCACTCTTTCCCCAGCCAACACTGAAGCTTTCTTT
TRBV9	-	TRBJ2-1	-	CASSVGPWQFF	TGTGCCAGCAGCGTGGGCCCGTGGCAGTTCTTC
TRBV15	-	TRBJ1-5	once	CATSRDGPSNQPQHF	TGTGCCACCAGCAGAGATGGGCCTAGCAATCAGCCCCAGCATTTT
TRBV30	-	TRBJ2-3	-	CAWSVVSGSTTDTQYF	TGTGCCTGGAGTGTAGTGTCTGGCAGTACCACAGATACGCAGTATTTT
TRBV27	-	TRBJ2-1	few	CASSLFPFGGNEQFF	TGTGCCAGCAGTTTATTTCCGTTCGGAGGGAATGAGCAGTTCTTC
TRBV29-1	TRBD1	TRBJ2-1	-	CSVAGQDFYNEQFF	TGCAGCGTCGCGGGACAGGATTTCTACAATGAGCAGTTCTTC
TRBV29-1	-	TRBJ2-3	-	CSVRQGGYTDTQYF	TGCAGCGTCAGACAGGGAGGCTACACAGATACGCAGTATTTT
TRBV10-3	-	TRBJ1-5	few	CAISDPISNQPQHF	TGTGCCATCAGTGACCCGATTAGCAATCAGCCCCAGCATTTT
TRBV29-1	TRBD1	TRBJ1-1	-	CSVHRAQGVDTEAFF	TGCAGCGTCCACAGGGCCCAGGGGGTGGACACTGAAGCTTTCTTT
TRBV25-1	-	TRBJ1-5	-	CASSNPGQPQHF	TGTGCCAGCAGCAACCCCGGACAGCCCCAGCATTTT
TRBV15	-	TRBJ2-7	-	CATSRDDYEQYF	TGTGCCACCAGCAGAGATGACTACGAGCAGTACTTC